This passage covers 17 T cell receptor beta chains from one sample sequenced in a study of CD8+CD57+ T cells in acquired aplastic anemia. Patients chosen for sequencing had shown CD8+CD57+ cell expansion by flow cytometry. Genomic DNA was employed as the template in profiling TCR beta VDJ and CDR3. From the reads, TCRdb called clonotypes with MiXCR, one entry per CDR3 protein. This table has 200,000 to 250,000 distinct CDR3 sequences, 65% appearing once. The sample consisted of sorted CD4+, CD8+, or CD8+CD57+ T cells (not recorded which) from PBMCs. The receptors come from a human donor with aplastic anemia.

The chain employs TRBV29-1 and TRBJ1-1; D not certain. The CDR3 runs to 15 residues. The germline V gene encodes CDR1 SQVTM and CDR2 ANQGSEA. Trimming shortened V by 4 bases and J by 1 base, and 16 bases separated the two germline ends. CDR3 sequence (DNA): TGCAGCGTTGTCGTCAGTGTCTTAAGGAACACTGAAGCTTTCTTT. It translates to CSVVVSVLRNTEAFF.

CDR3: CASSEFTGQTYNEQFF. CDR3 DNA sequence: TGTGCCAGCAGTGAATTTACAGGGCAAACCTACAATGAGCAGTTCTTC. The chain has TRBV25-1 and TRBJ2-1; possible D gene TRBD1, 6 bases. In germline, CDR1 is MGHDK, CDR2 SYGVNS. This CDR3 contains 16 residues. Trimming cost V 1 base and J 2 bases, with 12 bases left between them.

The V and J genes are TRBV5-1 and TRBJ2-5; 10 bases align to TRBD2. CDR1 is SGHRS and CDR2 is YFSETQ in the germline V gene. Losses at the gene ends were 0 bases for V and 5 bases for J; bases not matched to a gene: 4. The CDR3 runs to 15 residues. The CDR3 sequence: CASSLDSGGLETQYF. The CDR3 nucleotides are TGCGCCAGCAGCTTGGATAGCGGGGGGTTGGAGACCCAGTACTTC.

This clonotype has at least ten counts. V usage is TRBV6-5 and J usage is TRBJ1-4; 8 nucleotides agree with TRBD1. Unmatched junction bases numbered 10, after V lost 2 bases and J lost 5 bases. CDR1 is MNHEY, CDR2 SVGAGI, per germline. The CDR3 spans 17 residues. As DNA, the CDR3 is TGTGCCAGCAGTTACCGCTGGGACAGGACGACGAATGAAAAACTGTTTTTT. Protein sequence: CASSYRWDRTTNEKLFF.

This clonotype was seen a few times. The rearrangement links TRBV29-1 to TRBJ2-7; D unresolved. Germline V gene lookup returns CDR1 SQVTM and CDR2 ANQGSEA. Trimming removed 5 bases at V and 0 bases at J, with 14 bases between. The CDR3 is 14 amino acids. CDR3: CSVSIGGTSYEQYF. Here the CDR3 DNA reads TGCAGCGTTTCAATTGGTGGAACCTCCTACGAGCAGTACTTC.

J is TRBJ1-1 and V is TRBV20-1, with D uncertain. Germline V gene data show CDR1 as DFQATT and CDR2 as SNEGSKA (reference sequence). The CDR3 covers 13 residues. The V gene lost 4 bases and the J gene lost 2 bases, with 11 bases spanning the gap. The CDR3 bases are TGCAGTGCTAAATACGGGCAAAACACTGAAGCTTTCTTT. Residues: CSAKYGQNTEAFF.

The chain carries TRBV14 and TRBJ2-1; 9 positions agree with TRBD2. From germline, CDR1 is SGHDN and CDR2 FVKESK. The CDR3 is 16 residues long. The junction had 10 bases not matched to a gene; V was cut back by 3 bases and J by 7 bases. The CDR3 here is CASSQLTSGTWNEQFF. CDR3 DNA: TGTGCCAGCAGCCAGTTGACTAGCGGTACCTGGAATGAGCAGTTCTTC. Based on the CDR3 plus reference TRBV14 and TRBJ2-1, the full variable domain is EAGVTQFPSHSVIEKGQTVTLRCDPISGHDNLYWYRRVMGKEIKFLLHFVKESKQDESGMPNNRFLAERTGGTYSTLKVQPAELEDSGVYFCASSQLTSGTWNEQFFGPGTRLTVL.

The chain carries TRBV19 and TRBJ1-5; perhaps TRBD1 as D (6 bases). CDR3 length equals 16 residues. V shed 1 base and J shed 3 bases, with 13 bases lying between them. CDR1 and CDR2 from the germline V gene are LNHDA and SQIVND (reference sequence). The CDR3 DNA sequence: TGTGCCAGTAGTATAGGCAGGTCGGGGGCCAATCAGCCCCAGCATTTT. It is translated as CASSIGRSGANQPQHF. Based on the CDR3 plus reference TRBV19 and TRBJ1-5, the full variable domain is DGGITQSPKYLFRKEGQNVTLSCEQNLNHDAMYWYRQDPGQGLRLIYYSQIVNDFQKGDIAEGYSVSREKKESFPLTVTSAQKNPTAFYLCASSIGRSGANQPQHFGDGTRLSIL.

This clonotype was found a few times. The chain has TRBV14 and TRBJ2-5, with 12 bases lining up with TRBD2. V was clipped by 4 bases and J by 3 bases; unmatched bases: 3. The CDR3 covers 15 residues. Germline V gene sequence: CDR1 SGHDN, CDR2 FVKESK. The DNA of the CDR3 is TGTGCCAGCAGCCCGTGGACTAGCGGGAAAGAGACCCAGTACTTC. It encodes CASSPWTSGKETQYF. Drawing the rest from reference TRBV14 and TRBJ2-5, the complete variable domain is EAGVTQFPSHSVIEKGQTVTLRCDPISGHDNLYWYRRVMGKEIKFLLHFVKESKQDESGMPNNRFLAERTGGTYSTLKVQPAELEDSGVYFCASSPWTSGKETQYFGPGTRLLVL.

The gene calls are TRBV5-1 and TRBJ1-1; D may be TRBD1 (6 bases). Germline CDR1 SGHRS, CDR2 YFSETQ. V was pared by 2 bases and J by 2 bases, with 10 bases between. There are 14 residues in the CDR3. CDR3 sequence: CASSLTGRNTEAFF. CDR3 DNA sequence: TGCGCCAGCAGCTTAACAGGGAGAAACACTGAAGCTTTCTTT.

There are a few counts of this clonotype. The rearrangement uses TRBV20-1 and TRBJ2-1; no reliable D call. Germline V CDR1 and CDR2: DFQATT, SNEGSKA (reference sequence). This CDR3 contains 12 residues. V lost 3 bases to trimming and J lost 7 bases, with 10 bases between them. DNA of the CDR3: TGCAGTGCTAGGGTCCGCGTGAATGAGCAGTTCTTC. Amino acid sequence: CSARVRVNEQFF.

This clonotype has just a few counts. DNA of the CDR3: TGTGCCAGCAGCTTGGTGGGGGCCCCATCCTACGAGCAGTACTTC. It translates to CASSLVGAPSYEQYF. The V gene is TRBV5-4, the J gene TRBJ2-7; tentative D call: TRBD1 (6 bases). Per the germline V gene, CDR1 is SGHNT and CDR2 is YYREEE (reference sequence). V lost 0 bases to trimming and J lost 1 base, with 11 bases between them. The CDR3 contains 15 residues.

This clonotype was seen only a few times. The chain employs TRBV5-6 and TRBJ2-7; 11 nucleotides align to TRBD1. V shed 4 bases and J 6 bases; nucleotides not matched to a gene: 9. The CDR3 consists of 15 residues. Germline CDR1 SGHDT, CDR2 YYEEEE. In DNA, the CDR3 is TGTGCCAGCAGCCCCACCCGGGACAGGGGGGTCGAGCAGTACTTC. Translation gives CASSPTRDRGVEQYF.

Written as DNA, the CDR3 is TGTGCCACCAGCCTTAGGGGACTAGCGATTCATGAGCAGTTCTTC. Its protein product is CATSLRGLAIHEQFF. The rearrangement uses TRBV15 and TRBJ2-1, with 10 bases matching TRBD2. Looked up from germline, CDR1 is LNHNV and CDR2 is YYDKDF (reference sequence). V gave up 5 bases and J gave up 8 bases; unmatched junction bases: 9. This CDR3 contains 15 residues.

The genes are TRBV7-6 and TRBJ2-3; 8 nucleotides align to TRBD2. Germline V lookup: CDR1 SGHVS, CDR2 FNYEAQ. The CDR3 spans 17 residues. The junction had 14 bases not matched to a gene; V was cut back by 7 bases and J by 2 bases. The CDR3 DNA is TGTGCCAGCACCCCAATCACAGGACTAGCTACCACAGATACGCAGTATTTT. This encodes CASTPITGLATTDTQYF.

V usage is TRBV6-4 and J usage is TRBJ2-1; TRBD1 matches 9 bases. This CDR3 region has 14 residues. The ends lost 5 bases at V and 6 bases at J; junction bases unmatched: 5. From germline, CDR1 is MRHNA and CDR2 SNTAGT. CDR3 sequence reads: CASSMDRGINEQFF. The CDR3 DNA is TGTGCCAGCAGTATGGACAGGGGAATCAATGAGCAGTTCTTC.

V is TRBV20-1 and J is TRBJ1-5, with D uncertain. The germline gives CDR1 DFQATT, CDR2 SNEGSKA (reference sequence). V lost 2 bases, J lost 1 base, and 6 bases lay in between. The CDR3 extends over 13 amino acids. DNA of the CDR3: TGCAGTGCTAGACCGGGGAGCAATCAGCCCCAGCATTTT. This sequence encodes CSARPGSNQPQHF.